The 21 T cell receptor beta chains below come from one sample, sequenced in a study of beta chain features in type 1 diabetes. The isolated RNA, all of it, was reverse transcribed, so expressed TCRB transcripts were what got sequenced. Generated by immunoSEQ multiplex PCR, the TCRdb table keeps only in-frame clones and is missing some. The sample lists some 150,000 clones; less than 8.5% were seen once. Material: central memory CD4+ T cells from blood. The receptors here all came from a woman aged 25 to 39 in good health.

This clone occurred a few times. The chain couples TRBV2 to TRBJ2-1; D is possibly TRBD2 (5 bases). Trimming left V 6 bases short and J 0 bases short, with 12 bases between. This CDR3 is built from 15 residues. Germline-derived CDR1 and CDR2 are SNHLY and FYNNEI. CDR3 DNA sequence: TGTGCCAGCAGGGGCGGGTGGAGCTCCTACAATGAGCAGTTCTTC. Translated: CASRGGWSSYNEQFF.

This clone was observed a few times. The chain couples TRBV6-6 to TRBJ2-2; D not resolved. The CDR3 extends over 16 amino acids. Trimming pared 2 bases from V and 0 bases from J, leaving 10 bases between. Germline V gene sequence: CDR1 MNHNY, CDR2 SVGAGI (reference sequence). CDR3 in amino acids: CASSYPVASNTGELFF. In nucleotides, the CDR3 is TGTGCCAGCAGTTACCCGGTAGCTTCGAACACCGGGGAGCTGTTTTTT.

This clone was detected a few times. The V gene is TRBV4-3, the J gene TRBJ2-3, with 7 bases fitting TRBD2. This CDR3 spans 16 amino acids. Trimming took 1 base from V and 0 from J; bases not matched to a gene: 4. Germline V CDR1 and CDR2: LGHNA, YSLEER. For the CDR3, the DNA is TGCGCCAGCAGCCAAGGACTAGCCCGTAGCACAGATACGCAGTATTTT. It specifies CASSQGLARSTDTQYF.

The CDR3 here is CASSSGQPNTEAFF. In DNA form, the CDR3 reads TGCGCCAGCAGCTCGGGACAACCGAACACTGAAGCTTTCTTT. The chain links TRBV4-3 to TRBJ1-1; D is possibly TRBD1 (6 bases). Trimming removed 5 bases from V and 1 base from J, with 11 bases in between. The germline V gene encodes CDR1 LGHNA and CDR2 YSLEER. There are 14 residues in the CDR3.

This clone was counted only a few times. V and J are TRBV18 and TRBJ1-2; the match to TRBD1 covers 8 bases. The CDR3 is 15 amino acids. Per the germline V gene, CDR1 is KGHSH and CDR2 is LQKENI. V dropped 4 bases and J dropped 7; count of bases not matched to a gene: 11. The CDR3 loop is CASSRPKQGARGYTF. The CDR3, as DNA: TGTGCCAGCTCACGACCTAAGCAGGGGGCGCGTGGCTACACCTTC. Filled out from reference TRBV18 and TRBJ1-2, the complete variable domain reads NAGVMQNPRHLVRRRGQEARLRCSPMKGHSHVYWYRQLPEEGLKFMVYLQKENIIDESGMPKERFSAEFPKEGPSILRIQQVVRGDSAAYFCASSRPKQGARGYTFGSGTRLTVV.

The gene calls are TRBV28 and TRBJ1-5, with D maybe TRBD1 (6 bases). Germline V gives CDR1 MDHEN, CDR2 SYDVKM. CDR3 length: 15 amino acids. Trimming stripped 3 bases from V and 8 bases from J, with 17 bases between. The CDR3 spells CASSFIRQAREPQHF. The CDR3 nucleotides are TGTGCCAGCAGTTTCATCAGACAGGCGAGGGAGCCCCAGCATTTT.

This clone was counted only a few times. The rearrangement joins TRBV7-2 to TRBJ2-1; D is possibly TRBD1 (5 bases). The V and J ends lost 6 bases and 3 bases respectively, with 15 bases between them. This CDR3 region has 15 residues. The V gene's germline CDR1 is SGHTA and CDR2 FQGNSA. CDR3 residues: CASRKQAFSYNEQFF. The CDR3 DNA follows: TGTGCCAGCAGGAAACAGGCGTTCAGCTACAATGAGCAGTTCTTC.

This clone was found many times. The same CDR3 is also encoded by other DNA sequences in this sample. The rearrangement uses TRBV28 and TRBJ2-7; 11 bases are shared with TRBD2. Germline CDR1 and CDR2: MDHEN and SYDVKM. CDR3 length: 14 residues. V lost 5 bases and J lost 2; bases outside the gene matches: 2. CDR3 DNA sequence: TGTGCCAGCAGTGAACTAGCGGGGGCCTACGAGCAGTACTTC. Translation: CASSELAGAYEQYF. Full variable domain (rest looked up from reference TRBV28 and TRBJ2-7): DVKVTQSSRYLVKRTGEKVFLECVQDMDHENMFWYRQDPGLGLRLIYFSYDVKMKEKGDIPEGYSVSREKKERFSLILESASTNQTSMYLCASSELAGAYEQYFGPGTRLTVT.

Many counts were recorded for this clone. The chain employs TRBV6-5 and TRBJ2-7; the match to TRBD2 covers 7 bases. Trimming removed 6 bases from V and 0 bases from J; junction bases left unmatched: 8. The CDR3 spans 15 residues. Germline CDR1 reads MNHEY; CDR2 reads SVGAGI. CDR3 region: CASRRREESSYEQYF. CDR3 nucleotides: TGTGCCAGCAGGCGTCGGGAGGAGAGCTCCTACGAGCAGTACTTC.

This clone was counted between two and nine times. As DNA, the CDR3 is TGTGCCAGCCGCGGCTCGGTCTCTGGAAACACCATATATTTT. Its protein product is CASRGSVSGNTIYF. The gene calls are TRBV25-1 and TRBJ1-3; no reliable D call. This CDR3 spans 14 amino acids. V lost 8 bases and J 0 bases, leaving 11 bases between the germline ends. Germline assignment: CDR1 MGHDK and CDR2 SYGVNS.

The chain carries TRBV5-1 and TRBJ2-3, with 8 bases aligning to TRBD1. This CDR3 is built from 17 residues. V shed 1 base and J 0 bases; nucleotides not matched to a gene: 7. Germline CDR1 SGHRS, CDR2 YFSETQ. The CDR3 sequence: CASSLSSGQGSTDTQYF. Written as DNA, the CDR3 is TGCGCCAGCAGCTTGAGCAGTGGACAGGGTAGCACAGATACGCAGTATTTT.

V usage is TRBV7-2 and J usage is TRBJ1-5, with 10 bases fitting TRBD1. J gave up 2 bases and V 1 base, and 8 bases lay outside the gene matches. Germline V CDR1 and CDR2: SGHTA, FQGNSA. The CDR3 loop spans 18 amino acids. The CDR3 region has the DNA TGTGCCAGCAGCTTAGTGGGACAGGGGCTTGGAGGCAATCAGCCCCAGCATTTT. Translating gives CASSLVGQGLGGNQPQHF.

This chain links TRBV7-3 with TRBJ1-5; D is uncertain. CDR3 length: 13 residues. Germline values: CDR1 SGHTA, CDR2 FQGTGA. V dropped 5 bases and J dropped 4 bases, with 9 bases sitting between them. The DNA for the CDR3 is TGTGCCAGCAGCCGAGGATCGAATCAGCCCCAGCATTTT. This translates into CASSRGSNQPQHF.

The J gene is TRBJ2-5, the V gene TRBV10-3, with TRBD2 matching over 7 bases. CDR3 length: 15 amino acids. CDR1 and CDR2 from the germline V gene are ENHRY and SYGVKD. The junction had 6 bases not matched to a gene; V was cut back by 0 bases and J by 5 bases. CDR3 amino acids: CAISESHTGGETQYF. CDR3 sequence (DNA): TGTGCCATCAGTGAGTCCCACACCGGGGGGGAGACCCAGTACTTC.

The genes are TRBV4-1 and TRBJ2-5; 10 nucleotides match TRBD1. This CDR3 spans 16 amino acids. Unmatched junction bases numbered 3, after V lost 1 base and J lost 1 base. Germline values: CDR1 MGHRA, CDR2 YSYEKL. The CDR3 DNA sequence: TGCGCCAGCAGCCAAGGACAGGGGGCCGGCCAAGAGACCCAGTACTTC. Amino acid sequence: CASSQGQGAGQETQYF.

J is TRBJ2-1 and V is TRBV28, with D possibly TRBD2 on 5 matching bases. This CDR3 has 17 amino acids. The germline V gene encodes CDR1 MDHEN and CDR2 SYDVKM. Trimming took off 5 bases at V and 5 bases at J, with 22 bases between the two ends. The CDR3, as DNA: TGTGCCAGCAGTCTGGGCCTACACCGGGATTATAACAATGAGCAGTTCTTC. This encodes CASSLGLHRDYNNEQFF.

The chain couples TRBV7-2 to TRBJ2-7; 10 bases match TRBD2. CDR1 is SGHTA and CDR2 is FQGNSA in the germline V gene. J lost 2 bases, V lost 8 bases, and 3 bases had no gene match. There are 13 residues in the CDR3. CDR3 nucleotides: TGTGCCAGCGGCAGCGGGAGGGCCTACGAGCAGTACTTC. It translates to CASGSGRAYEQYF.

This clone was recorded a few times. The CDR3 sequence is CASSVDASSYNEQFF. The CDR3 bases are TGTGCCAGCAGCGTAGACGCGAGCTCCTACAATGAGCAGTTCTTC. J is TRBJ2-1 and V is TRBV9, with D unresolved. This CDR3 region has 15 residues. CDR1 is SGDLS, CDR2 YYNGEE, per germline. V shed 0 bases and J shed 0 bases, with 7 bases lying between them. The entire variable domain, with the rest obtained from reference TRBV9 and TRBJ2-1, is as follows: DSGVTQTPKHLITATGQRVTLRCSPRSGDLSVYWYQQSLDQGLQFLIQYYNGEERAKGNILERFSAQQFPDLHSELNLSSLELGDSALYFCASSVDASSYNEQFFGPGTRLTVL.

CDR3 sequence reads: CASSLGHRDSSYEQYF. For the CDR3, the DNA is TGCGCCAGCAGCTTGGGGCATCGGGACAGCTCCTACGAGCAGTACTTC. The V gene is TRBV5-1, the J gene TRBJ2-7; 7 bases agree with TRBD1. This CDR3 comprises 16 residues. CDR1 is SGHRS and CDR2 is YFSETQ in the germline V gene. V lost 0 bases and J lost 0; bases outside the gene matches: 6.

As to this clone: In the same sample, other DNA sequences code for this CDR3. V is TRBV28 and J is TRBJ2-7; D is possibly TRBD2 (6 bases). From germline, CDR1 is MDHEN and CDR2 SYDVKM. This CDR3 region has 13 residues. Trimming took off 2 bases at V and 2 bases at J, with 7 bases between the two ends. The CDR3: CASSLGGTYEQYF. CDR3 nucleotides: TGTGCCAGCAGTTTAGGGGGGACCTACGAGCAGTACTTC. Looking up the rest from reference TRBV28 and TRBJ2-7 gives the full variable domain: DVKVTQSSRYLVKRTGEKVFLECVQDMDHENMFWYRQDPGLGLRLIYFSYDVKMKEKGDIPEGYSVSREKKERFSLILESASTNQTSMYLCASSLGGTYEQYFGPGTRLTVT.

As concerns this clone: This sample includes further DNA sequences coding for the same CDR3. The V and J genes are TRBV7-2 and TRBJ2-3, with 8 bases identical to TRBD2. V gave up 1 base and J gave up 0 bases; unmatched junction bases: 6. Germline CDR1 and CDR2: SGHTA and FQGNSA. CDR3 length equals 17 residues. The CDR3 region has the DNA TGTGCCAGCAGCTTAGGGCCAGCGGGAGTTAGCACAGATACGCAGTATTTT. It encodes CASSLGPAGVSTDTQYF.